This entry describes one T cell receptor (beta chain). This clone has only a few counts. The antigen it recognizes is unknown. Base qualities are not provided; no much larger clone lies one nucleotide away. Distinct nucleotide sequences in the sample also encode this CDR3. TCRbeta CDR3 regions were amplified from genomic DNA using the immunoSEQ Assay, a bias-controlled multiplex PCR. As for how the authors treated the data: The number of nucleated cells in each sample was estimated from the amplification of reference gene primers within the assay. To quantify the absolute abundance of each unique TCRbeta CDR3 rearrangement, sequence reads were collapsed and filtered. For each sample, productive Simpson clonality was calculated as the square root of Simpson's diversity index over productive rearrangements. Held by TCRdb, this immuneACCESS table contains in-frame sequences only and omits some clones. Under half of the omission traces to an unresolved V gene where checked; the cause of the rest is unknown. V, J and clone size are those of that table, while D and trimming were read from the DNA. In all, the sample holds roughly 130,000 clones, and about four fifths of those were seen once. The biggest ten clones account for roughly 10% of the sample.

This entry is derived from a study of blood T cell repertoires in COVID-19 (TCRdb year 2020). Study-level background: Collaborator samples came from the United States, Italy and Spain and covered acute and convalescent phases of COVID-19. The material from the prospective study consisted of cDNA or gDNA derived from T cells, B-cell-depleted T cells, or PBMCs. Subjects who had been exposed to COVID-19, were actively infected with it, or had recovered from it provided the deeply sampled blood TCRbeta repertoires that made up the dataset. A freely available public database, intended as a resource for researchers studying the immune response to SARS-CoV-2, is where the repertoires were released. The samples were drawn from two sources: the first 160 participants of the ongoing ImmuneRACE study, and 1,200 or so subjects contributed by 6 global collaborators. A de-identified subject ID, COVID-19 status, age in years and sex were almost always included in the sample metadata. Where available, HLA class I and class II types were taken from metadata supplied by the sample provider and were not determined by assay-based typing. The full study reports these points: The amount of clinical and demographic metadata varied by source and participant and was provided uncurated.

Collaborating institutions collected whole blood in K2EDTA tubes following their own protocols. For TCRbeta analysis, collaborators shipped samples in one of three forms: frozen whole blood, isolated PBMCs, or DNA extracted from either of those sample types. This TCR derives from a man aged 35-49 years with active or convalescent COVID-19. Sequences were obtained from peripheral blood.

The encoded CDR3 is CASSLVGQGGEKLFF. The sequence in DNA is TGCGCCAGCAGCTTAGTGGGACAGGGAGGTGAAAAACTGTTTTTT. Recombination joined TRBV5-1 with TRBJ1-4; the junction holds 9 bases that match TRBD1. Clipping removes 2 bases from V and 7 bases from J, with 6 as the unmatched junction base count. Sequences SGHRS (CDR1) and YFSETQ (CDR2) are obtained from the germline V gene. The CDR3 covers 15 residues, taking in both the cysteine and the phenylalanine. Only the CDR3 part of the read is kept: 45 bases, read in frame from the first base.